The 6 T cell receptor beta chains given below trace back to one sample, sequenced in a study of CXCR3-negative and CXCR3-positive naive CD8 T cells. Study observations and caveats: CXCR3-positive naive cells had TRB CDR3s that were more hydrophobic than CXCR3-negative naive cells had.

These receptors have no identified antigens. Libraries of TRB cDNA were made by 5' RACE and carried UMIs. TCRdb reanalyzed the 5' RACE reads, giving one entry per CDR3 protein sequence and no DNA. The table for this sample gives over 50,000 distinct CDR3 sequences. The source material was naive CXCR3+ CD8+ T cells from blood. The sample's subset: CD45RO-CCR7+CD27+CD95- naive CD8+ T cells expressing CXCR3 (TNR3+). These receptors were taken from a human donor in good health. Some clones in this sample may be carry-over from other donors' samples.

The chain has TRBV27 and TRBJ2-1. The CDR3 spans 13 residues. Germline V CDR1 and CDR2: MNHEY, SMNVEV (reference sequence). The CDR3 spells CASSPTTVNEQFF.

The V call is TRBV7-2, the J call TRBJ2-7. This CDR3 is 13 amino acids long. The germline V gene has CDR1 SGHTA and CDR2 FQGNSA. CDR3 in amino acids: CASSSFADYEQYF.

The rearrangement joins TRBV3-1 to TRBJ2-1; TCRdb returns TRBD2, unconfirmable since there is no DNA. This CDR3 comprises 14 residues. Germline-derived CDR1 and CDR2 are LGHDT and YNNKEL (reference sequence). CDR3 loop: CASSPGLASHEQFF.

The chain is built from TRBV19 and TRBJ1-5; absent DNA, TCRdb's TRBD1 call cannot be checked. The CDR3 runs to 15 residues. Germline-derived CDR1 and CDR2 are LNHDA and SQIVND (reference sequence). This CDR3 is CASSISGHSNQPQHF.

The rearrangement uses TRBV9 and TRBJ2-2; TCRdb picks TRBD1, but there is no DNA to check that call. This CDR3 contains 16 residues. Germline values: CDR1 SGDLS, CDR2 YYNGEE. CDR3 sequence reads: CASSANQGVNTGELFF.

The CDR3 sequence: CSADTSGGAYEQYF. The rearrangement uses TRBV20-1 and TRBJ2-7; TCRdb's assignment of TRBD2 cannot be checked, as there is no DNA. The CDR3 extends over 14 amino acids. Germline V gene lookup returns CDR1 DFQATT and CDR2 SNEGSKA (reference sequence).